This T cell receptor beta chain came from a study of brain T cells in children with intractable seizures. As regards this clone: The antigen is unknown.

Germline CDR1 is SGHNT and CDR2 is YYREEE (reference sequence). The CDR3 sequence is 13 residues long. Between the trimmed V and J ends, which lost 3 bases and 4 bases, there was a span of 7 bases. Surgery cases with the highest brain T cell transcript signatures were chosen for sequencing. Data came from immunoSEQ multiplex PCR; TCRdb stores just in-frame clones and leaves some out. The top ten clones hold around 4% of a sample with 110,000 or so clones, roughly 92% of them seen once. Notes on the study in general: HCMV serostatus was not known, and viral specificity came from CDR3 similarity only.

The material sequenced was peripheral blood, taken at surgery. The chain employs TRBV5-4 and TRBJ2-2, with D uncertain. The TCR was taken from a boy under two years old with hemimegalencephaly and intractable seizures. CDR3 coding DNA: TGTGCCAGCAGCTCACCTAGCACCGGGGAGCTGTTTTTT. Encoded protein: CASSSPSTGELFF.